This T cell receptor beta chain originates from a study of OX40 agonist ivuxolimab in advanced cancers. Study in general: The drug used for patients, ivuxolimab, was an agonistic anti-OX40 (CD134) antibody.

Data came from immunoSEQ multiplex PCR; TCRdb stores just in-frame clones and leaves some out. The sample has tens of thousands of clones, 84% seen once. The source material was CD4+ or CD8+ T cells sorted from blood, sampled in a trial of the OX40 agonist ivuxolimab. This TCR was sampled from an adult with an advanced solid tumor such as melanoma, head and neck, liver or kidney cancer.

The CDR3 is CASSSQGTSGAYNEQFF. The CDR3 DNA is TGTGCCAGCAGCTCCCAGGGGACTAGCGGGGCATACAATGAGCAGTTCTTC. The rearrangement links TRBV7-2 to TRBJ2-1; 13 nucleotides line up with TRBD2. This CDR3 comprises 17 residues. The germline V gene has CDR1 SGHTA and CDR2 FQGNSA. Germline trimming cut 4 bases from V and 4 bases from J; bases unmatched to any gene: 7.